This T cell receptor beta chain was profiled in a study of blood T cells in healthy people across ages. A second about 7 to 11 cycle PCR used barcoded and J-beta primers. One entry per CDR3 protein results from TCRdb running MiXCR on the 5' RACE reads. The sample lists roughly 900,000 distinct CDR3 sequences, under 30% occurring once. As to this clonotype: One end of the junction does not line up with germline, which may come from a read error.

The CDR3 contains 15 residues. Germline V gene lookup returns CDR1 SGHRS and CDR2 YFSETQ. PBMCs were isolated at a quantity of at least 7 million per sample. Specimen: blood. The TCR comes from a woman aged 80 or over in good health. The gene calls are TRBV5-1 and TRBJ1-5; TRBD1 matches 8 bases. The CDR3 DNA reads TGCGCCAGCAGCTCGACAGGGGACCCTAATCAGCCCCCGCATTTT. Translating gives CASSSTGDPNQPPHF.